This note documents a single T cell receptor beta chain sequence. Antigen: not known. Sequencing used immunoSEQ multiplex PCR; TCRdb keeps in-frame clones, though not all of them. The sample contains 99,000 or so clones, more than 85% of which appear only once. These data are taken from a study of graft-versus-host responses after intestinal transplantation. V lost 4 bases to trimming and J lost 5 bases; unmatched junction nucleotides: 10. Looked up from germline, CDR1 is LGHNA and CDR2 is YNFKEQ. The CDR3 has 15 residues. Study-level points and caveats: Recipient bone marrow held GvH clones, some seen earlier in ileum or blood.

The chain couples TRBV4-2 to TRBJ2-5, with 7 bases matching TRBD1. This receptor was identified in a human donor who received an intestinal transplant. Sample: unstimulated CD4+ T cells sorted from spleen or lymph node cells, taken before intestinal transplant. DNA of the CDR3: TGTGCCAGCAGCCGCCGACAGGGCCTGTGGGAGACCCAGTACTTC. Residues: CASSRRQGLWETQYF.